The 9 T cell receptor beta chains in this list originate from one sample, sequenced in a study of Ad26.COV2.S vaccination and SARS-CoV-2 variants. Regarding treatment: around 19 received Ad26.COV2.S at low or high dose, single or two shots; several received placebo; per-sample allocation not given. Repertoires come from day 63 after the first vaccine or placebo injection. The table came from immunoSEQ multiplex PCR; TCRdb's copy has only in-frame clones and leaves some out. The table lists approximately 300,000 clones, 86% of them singletons. Sequenced material: peripheral blood, taken in a trial of Ad26.COV2.S vaccine versus placebo. These receptors all stem from a person between 18 and 59 years old who received the Ad26.COV2.S COVID-19 vaccine or a placebo.

The chain links TRBV24-1 to TRBJ2-3, with 8 bases matching TRBD2. Germline loops: CDR1 KGHDR, CDR2 SFDVKD. The CDR3 length is 13 residues. The V and J ends lost 9 bases and 3 bases, in that order; junction bases with no gene match: 4. In nucleotides, the CDR3 is TGTGCCACCTGCGCTAGCGGGACAGATACGCAGTATTTT. Its translation is CATCASGTDTQYF.

The V and J genes are TRBV12-5 and TRBJ2-3; the match to TRBD1 covers 9 bases. Germline assignment: CDR1 LGHNT and CDR2 FRNRAP. CDR3 length: 9 amino acids. Trimming at V came to 10 bases and at J to 15 bases, leaving 5 bases not matched to a gene. The CDR3 DNA follows: TGTGCTAAGGACAGGGGAGGCTATTTT. It encodes CAKDRGGYF.

This rearrangement joins TRBV29-1 to TRBJ2-5; 10 nucleotides line up with TRBD1. This CDR3 region has 12 residues. V lost 4 bases and J lost 6; bases outside the gene matches: 2. The germline V gene encodes CDR1 SQVTM and CDR2 ANQGSEA. The CDR3 DNA reads as TGCAGCGTTGGGGGACAGGGGAAGACCCAGTACTTC. Translation gives CSVGGQGKTQYF. Together with reference TRBV29-1 and TRBJ2-5, the CDR3 gives the full variable domain: SAVISQKPSRDICQRGTSLTIQCQVDSQVTMMFWYRQQPGQSLTLIATANQGSEATYESGFVIDKFPISRPNLTFSTLTVSNMSPEDSSIYLCSVGGQGKTQYFGPGTRLLVL.

Turning to this clone: Other DNA sequences within the sample encode an identical CDR3. The V gene is TRBV6-5, the J gene TRBJ1-1; 8 bases are a match to TRBD1. Germline V gene sequence: CDR1 MNHEY, CDR2 SVGAGI. The CDR3 is 13 amino acids. V gave up 6 bases and J gave up 4 bases; unmatched junction bases: 4. CDR3 coding DNA: TGTGCCAGCAGCCCAGACAGGGGCACTGAAGCTTTCTTT. This translates into CASSPDRGTEAFF.

V and J are TRBV6-6 and TRBJ1-4, with 7 bases lining up with TRBD1. This CDR3 has 15 amino acids. Germline V gene data show CDR1 as MNHNY and CDR2 as SVGAGI (reference sequence). The junction had 7 bases not matched to a gene; V was cut back by 6 bases and J by 3 bases. CDR3 in DNA: TGTGCCAGCAGCCCAATCGACAGGGCTAATGAAAAACTGTTTTTT. Its protein product is CASSPIDRANEKLFF.

V and J are TRBV11-3 and TRBJ2-7; tentative D call: TRBD2 (5 bases). The germline CDR1 and CDR2 sequences are SGHNT and YENEEA. The CDR3 contains 13 residues. V lost 7 bases and J lost 11, with 21 bases in between. CDR3 in DNA: TGTGCCAGCACCCGGGGAAGTTTAGGTGTTGAGTACTTC. Translating gives CASTRGSLGVEYF.

V is TRBV19 and J is TRBJ2-4, with D uncertain. Trimming shortened V by 6 bases and J by 8 bases, and 14 bases separated the two germline ends. CDR3 length: 13 amino acids. The germline gives CDR1 LNHDA, CDR2 SQIVND (reference sequence). DNA of the CDR3: TGTGCCAGTAGAGGGCTAGGGATCGACATTCAGTACTTC. This codes for CASRGLGIDIQYF.

The chain is built from TRBV30 and TRBJ1-2; no definite D call. This CDR3 contains 10 residues. Germline V gene lookup returns CDR1 GTSNPN and CDR2 SVGIG (reference sequence). Trimming left V 7 bases short and J 8 bases short, with 11 bases between. For the CDR3, the DNA is TGTGCCTTAGGGCCGTGGGGCTACACCTTC. Translation: CALGPWGYTF.

The rearrangement joins TRBV4-2 to TRBJ2-5; D gene unclear. Trimming took off 0 bases at V and 1 base at J, with 6 bases between the two ends. This CDR3 comprises 14 residues. Germline V gene lookup returns CDR1 LGHNA and CDR2 YNFKEQ. CDR3 sequence reads: CASSQDRVQETQYF. CDR3 DNA: TGTGCCAGCAGCCAAGATCGAGTCCAAGAGACCCAGTACTTC.